This entry lists 27 T cell receptor beta chains sequenced from one sample in a study of T cell responses to AZD1222 COVID-19 vaccine. Sequenced by immunoSEQ multiplex PCR; TCRdb stores in-frame clones only, minus some. This sample yields 80,000 or so clones, of which more than 60% are seen a single time; approximately 27% belongs to the top ten. Material: peripheral blood, obtained 28 days after the second dose of the MenACWY control vaccine. These receptor sequences come from an adult who received the MenACWY meningococcal vaccine as a control.

Written as DNA, the CDR3 is TGTGCCAGCAGCGTGGGGGGCCCTGAAGCTTTCTTT. Protein sequence: CASSVGGPEAFF. The gene calls are TRBV7-9 and TRBJ1-1; D might be TRBD1 (6 bases). Trimming cost V 5 bases and J 6 bases, with 10 bases left between them. Germline loops: CDR1 SEHNR, CDR2 FQNEAQ (reference sequence). The CDR3 has 12 amino acids.

The chain couples TRBV4-3 to TRBJ1-1; TRBD1 aligns across 7 bases. Germline CDR1 LGHNA, CDR2 YSLEER. Trimming at V came to 4 bases and at J to 4 bases, leaving 6 bases not matched to a gene. The CDR3 is 14 residues long. CDR3 sequence reads: CASSRRQGGTEAFF. The CDR3 DNA reads as TGCGCCAGCAGCCGGAGACAGGGCGGCACTGAAGCTTTCTTT.

The chain joins TRBV6-5 to TRBJ1-2, with TRBD1 identical over 8 bases. Trimming took 7 bases from V and 6 from J; bases not matched to a gene: 7. Germline-derived CDR1 and CDR2 are MNHEY and SVGAGI. The CDR3 length is 13 residues. CDR3 coding DNA: TGTGCCAGCATCCCGGGGACAGGTCATGGCTACACCTTC. It codes for CASIPGTGHGYTF.

The chain is built from TRBV3-1 (or the pseudogene TRBV3-2) and TRBJ2-7; D possibly corresponds to TRBD2 (5 bases). V was pared by 1 base and J by 0 bases, with 13 bases between. CDR1 is LGHDT and CDR2 is YNNKEL in the germline V gene (reference sequence). The CDR3 contains 16 residues. This CDR3 reads CASSQGLPNLSYEQYF. For the CDR3, the DNA is TGTGCCAGCAGCCAAGGACTACCTAACCTCTCCTACGAGCAGTACTTC.

The chain has TRBV5-1 and TRBJ1-5; unclear D gene. With 2 bases removed from V and 0 bases from J, the gap between germline ends came to 12 bases. CDR1 is SGHRS and CDR2 is YFSETQ in the germline V gene. The CDR3 is made up of 16 amino acids. The chain's CDR3 is CASSLSEHYSNQPQHF. The CDR3 DNA reads as TGCGCCAGCAGCTTATCGGAGCATTATAGCAATCAGCCCCAGCATTTT.

The J gene is TRBJ2-7, the V gene TRBV28; 7 nucleotides match TRBD1. The V gene end was trimmed by 2 bases and the J gene end by 2 bases; junction bases not matched to a gene: 9. The CDR3 extends over 16 amino acids. Germline lookup yields CDR1 MDHEN and CDR2 SYDVKM. CDR3 residues: CASSLRTGHQTYEQYF. The CDR3 nucleotides are TGTGCCAGCAGTTTACGGACAGGCCATCAAACCTACGAGCAGTACTTC.

The chain joins TRBV7-8 to TRBJ2-1, with D maybe TRBD2 (6 bases). The CDR3 has 16 amino acids. The V end was cut by 5 bases, the J end by 0 bases, with 14 bases between. Germline loops: CDR1 SGHVS, CDR2 FQNEAQ. DNA for the CDR3: TGTGCCAGCAGCGGGAGCGGGTCAAGCTCCTACAATGAGCAGTTCTTC. Translation gives CASSGSGSSSYNEQFF.

The J gene is TRBJ2-3, the V gene TRBV24-1, with TRBD2 identical over 7 bases. This CDR3 is built from 14 residues. The junction had 5 bases not matched to a gene; V was cut back by 4 bases and J by 5 bases. Germline CDR1 reads KGHDR; CDR2 reads SFDVKD. The CDR3 spells CATSESGGLDTQYF. CDR3 DNA sequence: TGTGCCACCAGTGAATCGGGGGGATTAGATACGCAGTATTTT.

This chain uses TRBV19 with TRBJ1-1; no clear D. V was clipped by 6 bases and J by 3 bases, with 5 bases between them. The germline V gene encodes CDR1 LNHDA and CDR2 SQIVND (reference sequence). The CDR3 runs to 11 residues. This CDR3 reads CASRWDTEAFF. CDR3 in DNA: TGTGCCAGTAGGTGGGACACTGAAGCTTTCTTT.

The CDR3 reads CASSLVGQGSTDTQYF. CDR3 nucleotides: TGTGCCAGCAGCTTGGTAGGACAGGGAAGCACAGATACGCAGTATTTT. The gene calls are TRBV5-6 and TRBJ2-3, with 8 bases aligning to TRBD1. The CDR3 loop spans 16 amino acids. Germline V gene sequence: CDR1 SGHDT, CDR2 YYEEEE. The V segment lost 0 bases and the J segment 0 bases; nucleotides outside the gene matches: 3.

The rearrangement joins TRBV5-1 to TRBJ1-1; possibly TRBD1 for D (5 bases). This CDR3 is built from 14 residues. In germline, CDR1 is SGHRS, CDR2 YFSETQ. Trimming took 3 bases from V and 1 from J, leaving 10 bases between them. The CDR3 here is CASSSQTANTEAFF. The CDR3 DNA reads TGCGCCAGCAGCTCCCAGACAGCGAACACTGAAGCTTTCTTT. Together with reference TRBV5-1 and TRBJ1-1, the CDR3 gives the full variable domain: KAGVTQTPRYLIKTRGQQVTLSCSPISGHRSVSWYQQTPGQGLQFLFEYFSETQRNKGNFPGRFSGRQFSNSRSEMNVSTLELGDSALYLCASSSQTANTEAFFGQGTRLTVV.

V gene TRBV5-1 combines with J gene TRBJ1-1; no clear D. The germline V gene has CDR1 SGHRS and CDR2 YFSETQ. V was pared by 0 bases and J by 1 base, with 7 bases between. The CDR3 spans 14 residues. DNA for the CDR3: TGCGCCAGCAGCTTGGAGGGCAGGAACACTGAAGCTTTCTTT. Encoded protein: CASSLEGRNTEAFF.

V gene TRBV6-5 combines with J gene TRBJ2-1; TRBD2 is a possible D gene (6 bases). V was cut by 5 bases and J by 10 bases, with 12 bases left in between. This CDR3 is built from 12 residues. Germline CDR1 is MNHEY and CDR2 is SVGAGI. DNA of the CDR3: TGTGCCAGCAGTCCCTTGGGAGGAGAGCAGTTCTTC. Translated, it gives CASSPLGGEQFF.

This rearrangement joins TRBV19 to TRBJ2-2; no clear D gene. Deletions cut 8 bases from V and 0 bases from J, with 13 bases between. CDR1 is LNHDA and CDR2 is SQIVND in the germline V gene (reference sequence). The CDR3 sequence is 15 residues long. The CDR3 DNA reads as TGTGCCAGTCTCGACGGGCACCCGAACACCGGGGAGCTGTTTTTT. As protein: CASLDGHPNTGELFF.

The V and J genes are TRBV5-6 and TRBJ1-1; D remains ambiguous. Trimming took off 0 bases at V and 7 bases at J, with 13 bases between the two ends. Germline V gene data show CDR1 as SGHDT and CDR2 as YYEEEE. The CDR3 covers 14 residues. The chain's CDR3 is CASSLERAVSEAFF. CDR3 bases: TGTGCCAGCAGCTTGGAGAGGGCAGTTAGTGAAGCTTTCTTT.

This clone was detected once. This chain joins TRBV28 and TRBJ1-2; possible D gene TRBD1, 5 bases. Looked up from germline, CDR1 is MDHEN and CDR2 is SYDVKM. This CDR3 comprises 13 residues. Trimming left V 6 bases short and J 10 bases short, with 18 bases between. The CDR3 loop is CASRRDGSLVYTF. CDR3 DNA sequence: TGTGCCAGCAGACGGGACGGTTCCCTTGTCTACACCTTC.

The chain is built from TRBV11-3 and TRBJ1-1; no definite D call. The CDR3 spans 13 residues. Germline V gene sequence: CDR1 SGHNT, CDR2 YENEEA. V was shortened by 1 base and J by 1 base, with 4 bases between the two germline ends. Here the CDR3 reads CASSLGRNTEAFF. Written as DNA, the CDR3 is TGTGCCAGCAGCTTAGGGAGGAACACTGAAGCTTTCTTT.

The rearrangement joins TRBV6-1 to TRBJ1-4; D unclear. CDR1 is MNHNS and CDR2 is SASEGT in the germline V gene. This CDR3 has 13 residues. The V and J ends lost 3 bases and 7 bases respectively, with 9 bases between them. As DNA, the CDR3 is TGTGCCAGCAGTGATGGCCCTTTTGAAAAACTGTTTTTT. Protein product: CASSDGPFEKLFF.

This chain uses TRBV6-5 with TRBJ2-5, with D possibly being TRBD1 or TRBD2 (5 bases each). Trimming pared 4 bases from V and 2 bases from J, leaving 14 bases between. The CDR3 has 15 amino acids. CDR1 and CDR2 from the germline V gene are MNHEY and SVGAGI. In DNA form, the CDR3 reads TGTGCCAGCAGTTTTTTCATGGGACGGCAAGAGACCCAGTACTTC. Its translation is CASSFFMGRQETQYF.

The sample holds one count of this clone. The sample contains more than one DNA sequence encoding this CDR3. CDR3 sequence: CASSQGGGNQPQHF. As DNA, the CDR3 is TGTGCCAGCAGCCAGGGGGGTGGGAATCAGCCCCAGCATTTT. The J gene is TRBJ1-5, the V gene TRBV3-1 (or the pseudogene TRBV3-2); D might be TRBD1 (5 bases). Trimming shortened V by 3 bases and J by 4 bases, and 10 bases separated the two germline ends. This CDR3 has 14 amino acids. The germline gives CDR1 LGHDT, CDR2 YNNKEL (reference sequence).

V gene TRBV19 combines with J gene TRBJ1-4; 11 bases are shared with TRBD1. The germline gives CDR1 LNHDA, CDR2 SQIVND (reference sequence). The CDR3 has 17 amino acids. The ends lost 3 bases at V and 7 bases at J; junction bases unmatched: 10. CDR3 sequence: CASSMTGTGGLFEKLFF. The CDR3 coding sequence is TGTGCCAGTAGTATGACCGGGACAGGGGGACTCTTTGAAAAACTGTTTTTT.

J is TRBJ2-5 and V is TRBV5-4, with D possibly TRBD1 on 5 matching bases. The CDR3 sequence is 14 residues long. Germline loops: CDR1 SGHNT, CDR2 YYREEE (reference sequence). Trimming pared 1 base from V and 3 bases from J, leaving 10 bases between. The CDR3 reads CASSLSPQEETQYF. The CDR3 DNA reads as TGTGCCAGCAGCTTGAGCCCACAGGAAGAGACCCAGTACTTC.

The chain couples TRBV11-3 to TRBJ2-7; weak D call: TRBD1 (6 bases). The germline V gene has CDR1 SGHNT and CDR2 YENEEA. V was trimmed by 5 bases and J by 8 bases, leaving 13 bases between them. CDR3 length: 12 amino acids. Here the CDR3 reads CASSRPGEQQYF. The CDR3 bases are TGTGCCAGCAGCAGGCCAGGGGAGCAGCAGTACTTC.

To note about this clone: The sample has other DNA sequences that encode this CDR3 too. V is TRBV7-2 and J is TRBJ2-7; TRBD1 or TRBD2 may be the D gene (6 bases each). From germline, CDR1 is SGHTA and CDR2 FQGNSA. V lost 5 bases to trimming and J lost 3 bases, with 26 bases between them. The CDR3 length is 18 residues. CDR3 nucleotide sequence: TGTGCCAGCAGCCCCCGCCGGGGGCGCGGGCCGAACCTCTACGAGCAGTACTTC. Protein product: CASSPRRGRGPNLYEQYF. Full variable domain (outside the CDR3, taken from reference TRBV7-2 and TRBJ2-7): GAGVSQSPSNKVTEKGKDVELRCDPISGHTALYWYRQSLGQGLEFLIYFQGNSAPDKSGLPSDRFSAERTGGSVSTLTIQRTQQEDSAVYLCASSPRRGRGPNLYEQYFGPGTRLTVT.

The chain is built from TRBV25-1 and TRBJ1-3; TRBD1 is a possible D gene (6 bases). The germline V gene encodes CDR1 MGHDK and CDR2 SYGVNS. The V gene lost 4 bases and the J gene lost 1 base, with 14 bases spanning the gap. This CDR3 contains 16 residues. The DNA for the CDR3 is TGTGCCAGCAGTGTTGGAGGGGGGTTATCTGGAAACACCATATATTTT. Translating it yields CASSVGGGLSGNTIYF.

There are a few counts of this clone. The rearrangement joins TRBV5-5 to TRBJ1-3; D not resolved. CDR3 length: 14 amino acids. CDR1 SGHKS and CDR2 YYEKEE come from the germline V gene (reference sequence). V gave up 6 bases and J gave up 0 bases, with 10 bases separating them. The CDR3 DNA reads TGTGCCAGCATCCGCAGCCTCTCTGGAAACACCATATATTTT. It translates to CASIRSLSGNTIYF.

The chain couples TRBV24-1 to TRBJ2-5; D is possibly TRBD1 (5 bases). The CDR3 runs to 16 residues. V was shortened by 3 bases and J by 3 bases, with 16 bases between the two germline ends. Germline V gene data show CDR1 as KGHDR and CDR2 as SFDVKD. The CDR3 protein is CATSDAGPGEKETQYF. CDR3 in DNA: TGTGCCACCAGTGATGCAGGGCCAGGCGAGAAAGAGACCCAGTACTTC.